The entry below gives a single TCR beta chain sequence along with its context. The antigen is unknown. This sample is drawn from a study of cytotoxic CD8 clonotypes in ibrutinib-treated CLL. For the study at large: The authors obtained response samples at a median of around 11 months of treatment, range 6 to 36. Mean per-sample yields comprised 255,043 productive templates and tens of thousands of productive rearrangements. Points from the study as a whole: Rare overall, public clonotypes shrank or held steady under therapy.

TCRdb's table, derived via immunoSEQ multiplex PCR, lists solely in-frame clones and lacks some. The data hold around 310,000 clones, with just under 80% observed a single time. Germline V gene lookup returns CDR1 SGDLS and CDR2 YYNGEE. Losses at the gene ends were 4 bases for V and 3 bases for J; bases not matched to a gene: 8. The CDR3 contains 15 residues. Cryopreserved PBMCs yielded approximately 2 micrograms of genomic DNA for TCR beta libraries. This sequence originates from a human donor with chronic lymphocytic leukemia. The source material was PBMCs, sampled before ibrutinib treatment. This sequence joins TRBV9 and TRBJ2-5; 8 nucleotides agree with TRBD1. CDR3 protein: CASSRQGTGEETQYF. The CDR3 coding sequence is TGTGCCAGCAGCCGACAAGGGACAGGAGAAGAGACCCAGTACTTC.